The sequence of this T cell receptor (beta chain) was determined in a study of CD8+CD57+ T cells in acquired aplastic anemia. About the research overall: Sorted CD4+ and CD8+ cells gave a mean 3.2 ug DNA, range roughly 0.18 to 30 ug. Study findings and constraints: Patient and control CD8+ Simpson's diversity was not significantly different. Found in both controls and patients were some 31 CD8+ CDR3 sequences.

The germline gives CDR1 SEHNR, CDR2 FQNEAQ (reference sequence). Trimming took off 0 bases at V and 1 base at J, with 9 bases between the two ends. The CDR3 spans 15 residues. This clonotype was detected a few times. Its specificity is not known. Both TCR beta VDJ combination and CDR3 sequence profiling were carried out. Genomic DNA was the template for this profiling. A single record per CDR3 protein comes from TCRdb applying MiXCR to the reads. Here the sample spans about 270,000 distinct CDR3 sequences, roughly half being singletons. Sequencing was carried out using sorted CD4+, CD8+, or CD8+CD57+ T cells (not recorded which) from PBMCs. The chain joins TRBV7-9 to TRBJ2-5, with D possibly matching TRBD2 (5 bases). This receptor was taken from a human donor with severe aplastic anemia or a healthy control (not recorded which). In DNA form, the CDR3 reads TGTGCCAGCAGCTTAGCGTTGGAGGCCCAAGAGACCCAGTACTTC. This translates into CASSLALEAQETQYF.